This T cell receptor (beta chain) was obtained from a study of blood T cells in healthy people across ages. This CDR3 is 15 amino acids long. The germline CDR1 and CDR2 sequences are SGHTA and FQGNSA. V lost 1 base, J lost 5 bases, and 11 bases lay in between. Combining a sample-barcoded 5' primer with a J-beta primer mix, a second PCR ran for roughly 7 to 12 cycles. TCRdb re-derived calls from the 5' RACE reads in MiXCR, one entry per CDR3 protein. Counted here are roughly 680,000 distinct CDR3 sequences, roughly 49% occurring once; the ten biggest clones make up around a third. Whole-study findings and limits: Naive CD4+ cells and diversity were both higher in long-lived donors than in aged donors.

Comment on this clonotype: The antigen is undetermined.

The sequenced sample consisted of blood. The V call is TRBV7-2, the J call TRBJ1-4; D might be TRBD1 (5 bases). This TCR was sampled from a woman aged 55-70 years in good health. The CDR3 DNA reads TGTGCCAGCAGCTTAGGAATCTCAGGGAATGAAAAACTGTTTTTT. It is translated as CASSLGISGNEKLFF.